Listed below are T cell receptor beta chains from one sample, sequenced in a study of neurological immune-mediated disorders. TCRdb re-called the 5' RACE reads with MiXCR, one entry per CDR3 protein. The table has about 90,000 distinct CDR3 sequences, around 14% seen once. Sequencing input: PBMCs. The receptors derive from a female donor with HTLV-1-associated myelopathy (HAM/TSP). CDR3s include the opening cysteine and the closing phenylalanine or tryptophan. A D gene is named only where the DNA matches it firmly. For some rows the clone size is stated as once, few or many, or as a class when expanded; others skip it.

CDR3: CASSLSGQGVMNTEAFF
DNA: TGTGCCAGCAGCTTGAGTGGACAGGGGGTCATGAACACTGAAGCTTTCTTT
size: many
J: TRBJ1-1
V: TRBV7-9
D: TRBD1

CDR3: CASSQGPDRVETQYF
DNA: TGCGCCAGCAGCCAAGGTCCCGACAGGGTCGAGACCCAGTACTTC
size: many
J: TRBJ2-5
V: TRBV4-1
D: TRBD1

CDR3: CASRGPESDTEAFF
DNA: TGTGCCAGCAGAGGGCCCGAGTCTGATACTGAAGCTTTCTTT
size: many
J: TRBJ1-1
V: TRBV9
D: .

CDR3: CASSPRDYSYEQYF
DNA: TGTGCCAGCAGCCCGAGGGACTATTCCTACGAGCAGTACTTC
size: many
J: TRBJ2-7
V: TRBV9
D: TRBD2

CDR3: CASSLNGPGAQETQYF
DNA: TGCGCCAGCAGCTTGAATGGGCCTGGGGCCCAAGAGACCCAGTACTTC
size: many
J: TRBJ2-5
V: TRBV5-1
D: .

CDR3: CASSLSRSPLHF
DNA: TGTGCCAGCAGTTTATCTCGATCACCCCTCCACTTT
size: many
J: TRBJ1-6
V: TRBV28
D: .

CDR3: CASSLRPGLAAYNEQFF
DNA: TGTGCCAGCAGCCTGAGACCGGGACTAGCGGCCTACAATGAGCAGTTCTTC
size: .
J: TRBJ2-1
V: TRBV5-6
D: TRBD2

CDR3: CASRGWGTEAFF
DNA: TGTGCCAGCAGGGGGTGGGGGACTGAAGCTTTCTTT
size: many
J: TRBJ1-1
V: TRBV7-2
D: .

CDR3: CASSLRQSHEQYF
DNA: TGTGCCAGCAGTTTAAGACAGTCTCACGAGCAGTACTTC
size: many
J: TRBJ2-7
V: TRBV28
D: .

CDR3: CASSPANHRITNYGYTF
DNA: TGTGCCAGCTCACCCGCGAACCACAGGATTACTAACTATGGCTACACCTTC
size: .
J: TRBJ1-2
V: TRBV18
D: .

CDR3: CASRDLRENEQFF
DNA: TGTGCCAGCCGTGACCTCAGGGAGAATGAGCAGTTCTTC
size: many
J: TRBJ2-1
V: TRBV27
D: .

CDR3: CASSLGGVPGEQYF
DNA: TGTGCCAGCAGTTTAGGCGGGGTGCCCGGGGAGCAGTACTTC
size: many
J: TRBJ2-7
V: TRBV28
D: .

CDR3: CSASAASGGALEQFF
DNA: TGCAGTGCTAGCGCAGCTAGCGGGGGGGCCCTTGAGCAGTTCTTC
size: few
J: TRBJ2-1
V: TRBV20-1
D: TRBD2

CDR3: CASSLGTPSTDTQYF
DNA: TGCGCCAGCAGCTTGGGAACTCCTAGCACAGATACGCAGTATTTT
size: many
J: TRBJ2-3
V: TRBV5-1
D: .

CDR3: CASSLDPAGVDNEEQFF
DNA: TGTGCCAGCAGCTTAGATCCAGCGGGGGTAGACAATGAGGAGCAGTTCTTC
size: many
J: TRBJ2-1
V: TRBV7-3
D: TRBD2

CDR3: CASSMTSGNIQYF
DNA: TGTGCCAGCAGCATGACCTCCGGGAACATTCAGTACTTC
size: many
J: TRBJ2-4
V: TRBV5-5
D: .

CDR3: CASSFHQTGELFF
DNA: TGTGCCAGCAGCTTTCATCAGACCGGGGAGCTGTTTTTT
size: many
J: TRBJ2-2
V: TRBV5-6
D: .

CDR3: CASSVTSIMGNEQFF
DNA: TGTGCCAGCAGCGTGACTAGCATAATGGGCAATGAGCAGTTCTTC
size: many
J: TRBJ2-1
V: TRBV9
D: TRBD2

CDR3: CASSQDSSSNQPQHF
DNA: TGCGCCAGCAGCCAAGATTCCAGCTCCAATCAGCCCCAGCATTTT
size: many
J: TRBJ1-5
V: TRBV4-1
D: .

CDR3: CASSTALYGYTF
DNA: TGTGCCAGCTCGACTGCCCTCTATGGCTACACCTTC
size: .
J: TRBJ1-2
V: TRBV2
D: .

CDR3: CASSQTGEKLFF
DNA: TGTGCCAGCAGTCAGACAGGCGAAAAACTGTTTTTT
size: many
J: TRBJ1-4
V: TRBV12-3/TRBV12-4
D: .

CDR3: CASKRNQDGQSEQFF
DNA: TGTGCCAGCAAAAGGAATCAGGACGGTCAATCCGAGCAGTTCTTC
size: .
J: TRBJ2-1
V: TRBV19
D: .

CDR3: CASSLFRGANSPLHF
DNA: TGTGCCAGCAGCTTGTTCAGGGGCGCGAATTCACCCCTCCACTTT
size: many
J: TRBJ1-6
V: TRBV5-6
D: .

CDR3: CASSTRPTSGNTEAFF
DNA: TGTGCCAGCTCAACAAGACCTACCAGTGGGAACACTGAAGCTTTCTTT
size: many
J: TRBJ1-1
V: TRBV18
D: .

CDR3: CASKAPSGGPYEQYF
DNA: TGTGCCAGCAAGGCGCCTAGCGGGGGCCCCTACGAGCAGTACTTC
size: few
J: TRBJ2-7
V: TRBV6-6
D: TRBD2

CDR3: CSVGGRVSDGYTF
DNA: TGCAGCGTTGGAGGCAGGGTATCGGATGGCTACACCTTC
size: many
J: TRBJ1-2
V: TRBV29-1
D: .

CDR3: CASTPGGHTGELFF
DNA: TGTGCCAGCACCCCCGGAGGGCACACCGGGGAGCTGTTTTTT
size: many
J: TRBJ2-2
V: TRBV12-3/TRBV12-4
D: .

CDR3: CASSGGTGNTEAFF
DNA: TGTGCCAGCAGTGGTGGGACAGGGAACACTGAAGCTTTCTTT
size: .
J: TRBJ1-1
V: TRBV2
D: TRBD1

CDR3: CSARDNGGRYTF
DNA: TGCAGTGCTAGAGATAATGGGGGGCGCTACACCTTC
size: many
J: TRBJ1-2
V: TRBV20-1
D: .

CDR3: CASSYSMRGETQYF
DNA: TGTGCCAGCAGTTACTCGATGCGGGGAGAGACCCAGTACTTC
size: many
J: TRBJ2-5
V: TRBV6-2/TRBV6-3
D: .

CDR3: CASSLYSYDTQYF
DNA: TGTGCCAGCAGTTTATACAGTTACGATACGCAGTATTTT
size: few
J: TRBJ2-3
V: TRBV12-3/TRBV12-4
D: .

CDR3: CATSREDRGAYEQYF
DNA: TGTGCTACCAGCAGAGAGGACAGGGGAGCCTACGAGCAGTACTTC
size: many
J: TRBJ2-7
V: TRBV15
D: TRBD1

CDR3: CASSYEDRVVWREKLFF
DNA: TGTGCCAGCAGTTACGAGGACAGGGTGGTCTGGCGCGAAAAACTGTTTTTT
size: .
J: TRBJ1-4
V: TRBV6-5
D: TRBD1

CDR3: CASSFYRGRYEQYF
DNA: TGTGCCAGCAGTTTTTACAGGGGAAGGTACGAGCAGTACTTC
size: many
J: TRBJ2-7
V: TRBV12-3/TRBV12-4
D: TRBD1

CDR3: CASSLEFNTEDFF
DNA: TGTGCCAGCAGCTTGGAGTTTAACACTGAAGATTTCTTT
size: .
J: TRBJ1-1
V: TRBV4-2
D: .

CDR3: CASSERRGRDSNQPQHF
DNA: TGTGCCAGCAGTGAACGGCGAGGCCGGGACAGCAATCAGCCCCAGCATTTT
size: .
J: TRBJ1-5
V: TRBV2
D: .

CDR3: CSVRRSDSLTGNTIYF
DNA: TGCAGCGTTCGACGGAGTGACAGTCTAACTGGAAACACCATATATTTT
size: many
J: TRBJ1-3
V: TRBV29-1
D: .

CDR3: CASSRSSGIQETQYF
DNA: TGCGCCAGCAGCAGGTCGTCGGGGATTCAAGAGACCCAGTACTTC
size: .
J: TRBJ2-5
V: TRBV5-1
D: .

CDR3: CASSTSPRGGRTDTQYF
DNA: TGCGCCAGCAGCACCAGCCCTCGCGGGGGGCGCACAGATACGCAGTATTTT
size: many
J: TRBJ2-3
V: TRBV5-1
D: TRBD2

CDR3: CAISEPDRYEQYF
DNA: TGTGCCATCAGTGAGCCCGACCGCTACGAGCAGTACTTC
size: .
J: TRBJ2-7
V: TRBV10-3
D: .

CDR3: CASSLNWQGYEQYF
DNA: TGTGCCAGCAGTCTTAACTGGCAGGGTTACGAGCAGTACTTC
size: many
J: TRBJ2-7
V: TRBV28
D: .

CDR3: CASSPGTGGGETQYF
DNA: TGCGCCAGCAGTCCCGGGACAGGGGGTGGCGAGACCCAGTACTTC
size: many
J: TRBJ2-5
V: TRBV5-1
D: TRBD1

CDR3: CASSLRRTVAGANVLTF
DNA: TGTGCCAGCAGTTTAAGAAGGACGGTCGCCGGGGCCAACGTCCTGACTTTC
size: many
J: TRBJ2-6
V: TRBV12-3/TRBV12-4
D: .

CDR3: CASSLVQTDTQYF
DNA: TGTGCCAGCAGCTTGGTCCAAACAGATACGCAGTATTTT
size: .
J: TRBJ2-3
V: TRBV7-9
D: .

CDR3: CASSFSTGQGGNEQFF
DNA: TGTGCCAGCAGTTTTAGCACGGGACAGGGGGGCAATGAGCAGTTCTTC
size: many
J: TRBJ2-1
V: TRBV6-5
D: TRBD1